One T cell receptor (beta chain) is described in this entry. The antigen remains unidentified. The data stem from a study of cytomegalovirus exposure and HLA in healthy donors. Assay: immunoSEQ multiplex PCR; the TCRdb copy retains only in-frame clones and omits some. The sample includes approximately 54,000 clones, roughly nine tenths of them seen just once. Overall study findings and caveats: Generally TCR sequences proved uncommon, though certain public TCRs appeared in numerous donors.

The TCR originated in a young woman in good health and CMV-seropositive. Sequenced material: PBMCs.

The CDR3 sequence: CASRVPGQGAQHEAFF. CDR3 DNA: TGTGCCAGCAGGGTCCCGGGACAGGGGGCCCAACATGAAGCTTTCTTT. V usage is TRBV11-1 and J usage is TRBJ1-1, with 12 bases fitting TRBD1. This CDR3 has 16 amino acids. V lost 6 bases, J lost 7 bases, and 12 bases stayed unmatched. Germline-derived CDR1 and CDR2 are SGHAT and FQDESV (reference sequence).